This passage covers 4 T cell receptor beta chains from one sample sequenced in a study of blood T cell repertoires in COVID-19. Repertoires were generated with immunoSEQ multiplex PCR, while TCRdb's copy carries only in-frame clones and drops some. The data show over 150,000 clones, just over 85% seen once. Sequenced: peripheral blood. These receptors were taken from a man aged 50-60 years with active or convalescent COVID-19.

The V gene is TRBV5-6, the J gene TRBJ1-2, with D possibly being TRBD1 (6 bases). Germline assignment: CDR1 SGHDT and CDR2 YYEEEE. Trimming shortened V by 4 bases and J by 7 bases, and 17 bases separated the two germline ends. The CDR3 length is 14 residues. The DNA for the CDR3 is TGTGCCAGCAGCCCTACAGGGTCTCTTGGTGGCTACACCTTC. This gives the protein CASSPTGSLGGYTF.

The chain carries TRBV27 and TRBJ1-6; unclear D gene. The V gene's germline CDR1 is MNHEY and CDR2 SMNVEV (reference sequence). The CDR3 totals 15 residues. The V end lost 7 bases, the J end lost 6 bases, and 16 bases lay between the germline ends. The CDR3 sequence is CASNSDWRLNSPLHF. The CDR3 DNA follows: TGTGCCAGCAACTCCGACTGGAGACTTAATTCACCCCTCCACTTT.

The chain has TRBV19 and TRBJ1-5; tentative D call: TRBD1 (6 bases). Trimming removed 8 bases from V and 2 bases from J, with 10 bases in between. There are 13 residues in the CDR3. The germline V gene encodes CDR1 LNHDA and CDR2 SQIVND (reference sequence). In DNA, the CDR3 is TGTGCCAGTTCCAGGGGAGGCAATCAGCCCCAGCATTTT. Its translation is CASSRGGNQPQHF.

The rearrangement joins TRBV2 to TRBJ2-3; D remains unclear. From germline, CDR1 is SNHLY and CDR2 FYNNEI. This CDR3 is built from 15 residues. Trimming shortened V by 4 bases and J by 4 bases, and 15 bases separated the two germline ends. As DNA, the CDR3 is TGTGCCAGCAGTGGGTACACCCGCGGTGCAGATACGCAGTATTTT. As protein: CASSGYTRGADTQYF.